The present T cell receptor beta chain was sequenced within a study of shared clonotypes between healthy human individuals. For the study at large: Per-donor plates numbered three CD4 naive, three CD4 memory, two CD8 naive and one CD8 memory.

Among the donors, all were Caucasian adults who lived in Nashville, Tennessee. It was into CD45RA+ naive and CD45RA-negative memory subsets that the CD4+ cells were split. Sequenced by immunoSEQ multiplex PCR; TCRdb stores in-frame clones only, minus some. The sample lists approximately 2,300,000 clones; 85% to 95% were seen once. CDR1 MDHEN and CDR2 SYDVKM come from the germline V gene. The CDR3 extends over 12 amino acids. Trimming at V came to 6 bases and at J to 8 bases, leaving 6 bases not matched to a gene. The TCR sequence derives from a man younger than 35 in good health. Some clones in this sample may be carry-over from other donors' samples. The chain combines TRBV28 with TRBJ1-1; 7 bases line up with TRBD1. Sequencing was performed on naive CD4+ T cells from PBMCs. Subset reported: CD45RA+ positively selected. CDR3 DNA: TGTGCCAGCAGGTTGGGGACAGCCGAAGCTTTCTTT. Protein sequence: CASRLGTAEAFF.